Sequencing of this T cell receptor (beta chain) was carried out in a study of blood T cell repertoires in COVID-19. At the level of the study: From T cells, B-cell-depleted T cells, or PBMCs came the material, which was cDNA or gDNA.

V shed 3 bases, J shed 7 bases, and the junction held 5 bases outside the gene matches. Germline lookup yields CDR1 MDHEN and CDR2 SYDVKM. The CDR3 contains 14 residues. Per the original methods: Nucleated cell number was recorded as an estimate derived from reference gene primer amplification. Profiled with immunoSEQ multiplex PCR; TCRdb holds only in-frame clones, not every one. V and J calls and clone size are as listed in that table; D and trimming were resolved from the DNA. The sample has around 69,000 clones; approximately 80% are singletons. The table lists this clone with a count of one. The sequencing input was peripheral blood. This receptor was identified in an older woman with acute or convalescent COVID-19. This chain links TRBV28 with TRBJ2-1; 8 positions agree with TRBD2. The CDR3 coding sequence is TGTGCCAGCAGTTTTAGCGGGATCCGGAATGAGCAGTTCTTC. This encodes CASSFSGIRNEQFF. The full variable domain, completed using reference TRBV28 and TRBJ2-1, is DVKVTQSSRYLVKRTGEKVFLECVQDMDHENMFWYRQDPGLGLRLIYFSYDVKMKEKGDIPEGYSVSREKKERFSLILESASTNQTSMYLCASSFSGIRNEQFFGPGTRLTVL.